The 9 T cell receptor beta chains reported below all come from one sample, sequenced in a study of T cells in Graves' hyperthyroidism and ophthalmopathy. TCR beta CDR3 regions were amplified from RNA. First-round RT-PCR of the TCR CDR3 relied on the HTBI primer set. TCRdb recomputed calls from the multiplex PCR reads with MiXCR, one row per CDR3 protein. The table shows fewer than 650,000 distinct CDR3 sequences, with 13% to 15% occurring only once. Sequencing input: blood. Receptors originate from a woman in her forties with Graves' hyperthyroidism.

This chain connects TRBV28 to TRBJ1-5; no clear D gene. The germline gives CDR1 MDHEN, CDR2 SYDVKM. Trimming took 5 bases from V and 5 from J, leaving 13 bases between them. The CDR3 spans 14 residues. DNA for the CDR3: TGTGCCAGCAGTCCTCCGAGGCTTGATCAGCCCCAGCATTTT. Translated, it gives CASSPPRLDQPQHF.

This clonotype was detected many times. The chain couples TRBV7-9 to TRBJ2-5, with 8 bases fitting TRBD2. Germline lookup yields CDR1 SEHNR and CDR2 FQNEAQ (reference sequence). The CDR3 is made up of 13 amino acids. Trimming at V came to 5 bases and at J to 13 bases, leaving 12 bases not matched to a gene. The CDR3 region is CASSLDSLAETYF. As DNA, the CDR3 is TGTGCCAGCAGCCTCGATTCACTAGCGGAGACGTACTTC.

This clonotype has at least ten counts. CDR3 nucleotide sequence: TGTGCCAGCAAACTACGTATTTCCGACACAGATACGCAGTATTTT. Its protein is CASKLRISDTDTQYF. The chain employs TRBV2 and TRBJ2-3; D ambiguous. With 7 bases removed from V and 2 bases from J, the gap between germline ends came to 16 bases. The CDR3 loop spans 15 amino acids. Germline V gene lookup returns CDR1 SNHLY and CDR2 FYNNEI. Variable domain in full (rest from reference TRBV2 and TRBJ2-3): EPEVTQTPSHQVTQMGQEVILRCVPISNHLYFYWYRQILGQKVEFLVSFYNNEISEKSEIFDDQFSVERPDGSNFTLKIRSTKLEDSAMYFCASKLRISDTDTQYFGPGTRLTVL.

V gene TRBV7-3 combines with J gene TRBJ2-5; TRBD2 agrees at 9 bases. The CDR3 sequence is 16 residues long. The V segment lost 1 base and the J segment 5 bases; nucleotides outside the gene matches: 8. The germline gives CDR1 SGHTA, CDR2 FQGTGA. Written as DNA, the CDR3 is TGTGCCAGCAGCTTAAGCGGGAGGGCCGAGAGGGAGACCCAGTACTTC. As protein: CASSLSGRAERETQYF.

In this sample, this clonotype turned up many times. The chain links TRBV28 to TRBJ1-4; 8 positions match TRBD1. The CDR3 is 17 amino acids. The germline V gene encodes CDR1 MDHEN and CDR2 SYDVKM. Unmatched junction bases numbered 7, after V lost 2 bases and J lost 2 bases. The CDR3 DNA follows: TGTGCCAGCAGTTTACTCACAGGGGGTATGACTAATGAAAAACTGTTTTTT. This sequence encodes CASSLLTGGMTNEKLFF.

Comments on this clonotype: Compared with germline, one end of the junction differs, possibly owing to a read error. V is TRBV5-1 and J is TRBJ1-1; tentative D call: TRBD1 (6 bases). Germline CDR1 SGHRS, CDR2 YFSETQ. The CDR3 contains 13 residues. The CDR3 protein is CASSFGGQTEAFF. The DNA of the CDR3 is TGTGCCAGCAGCTTCGGGGGCCAAACTGAAGCTTTCTTT.

A single count supports this clonotype. J is TRBJ1-4 and V is TRBV12-3 or TRBV12-4; D is undetermined. Trimming pared 9 bases from V and 8 bases from J, leaving 22 bases between. This CDR3 has 15 amino acids. CDR3 residues: CASRPHANYGEKLFF. In DNA form, the CDR3 reads TGTGCCAGTAGACCTCATGCCAACTACGGGGAAAAACTGTTTTTT.

This clonotype was observed once. The genes are TRBV7-2 and TRBJ2-5; TRBD1 might be the D (8 bases). Between the trimmed V and J ends, which lost 5 bases and 7 bases, there was a span of 20 bases. The CDR3 runs to 15 residues. The germline V gene encodes CDR1 SGHTA and CDR2 FQGNSA. The DNA of the CDR3 is TGTGCCAGCAGCACAACAGGGGGGGTGATTAGGACCCAGTACTTC. It translates to CASSTTGGVIRTQYF. The whole variable domain, remainder taken from reference TRBV7-2 and TRBJ2-5, is GAGVSQSPSNKVTEKGKDVELRCDPISGHTALYWYRQSLGQGLEFLIYFQGNSAPDKSGLPSDRFSAERTGGSVSTLTIQRTQQEDSAVYLCASSTTGGVIRTQYFGPGTRLLVL.

This clonotype was seen at least ten times. The chain joins TRBV28 to TRBJ1-4, with D perhaps matching TRBD1 (5 bases). Per the germline V gene, CDR1 is MDHEN and CDR2 is SYDVKM. V shed 8 bases and J shed 5 bases, with 12 bases lying between them. The CDR3 runs to 13 residues. CDR3 sequence (DNA): TGTGCCAGCCCCAGACCAGGGAATGAAAAACTGTTTTTT. Translated, it gives CASPRPGNEKLFF.